Shown below are 24 T cell receptor beta chains from a single sample sequenced in a study. TCRdb recomputed calls from the RT-PCR reads with MiXCR, one row per CDR3 protein. The sample holds approximately 720,000 distinct CDR3 sequences, 11% to 15% seen once. Sequences were obtained from memory CD4+ T cells from blood. Source of these receptors: a female donor in good health, serving as a healthy control.

This clonotype was seen at least ten times. The chain links TRBV20-1 to TRBJ1-5, with D unclear. The CDR3 is 16 amino acids. V was pared by 6 bases and J by 2 bases, with 20 bases between. Germline V CDR1 and CDR2: DFQATT, SNEGSKA (reference sequence). CDR3 in amino acids: CSARHQTRTGNQPQHF. CDR3 coding DNA: TGCAGTGCGCGCCACCAGACCCGGACGGGCAATCAGCCCCAGCATTTT.

The rearrangement joins TRBV5-6 to TRBJ2-7, with TRBD1 as a possible D gene (6 bases). In germline, CDR1 is SGHDT, CDR2 YYEEEE. CDR3 size: 13 residues. V gave up 4 bases and J gave up 3 bases, with 11 bases separating them. CDR3 nucleotides: TGTGCCAGCAGCCAAGCGGACAGCTACGAGCAGTACTTC. It specifies CASSQADSYEQYF.

Ten or more counts support this clonotype. The chain links TRBV5-1 to TRBJ2-3; TRBD1 matches at 9 bases. The length of the CDR3 is 15 residues. Per germline, CDR1 SGHRS and CDR2 YFSETQ. Germline trimming cut 4 bases from V and 5 bases from J; bases unmatched to any gene: 8. The CDR3 DNA reads as TGCGCCAGCAGCCCCACAGGGGGCTATGGAGATACGCAGTATTTT. Encoded protein: CASSPTGGYGDTQYF. The full variable domain, rest sourced from reference TRBV5-1 and TRBJ2-3, is KAGVTQTPRYLIKTRGQQVTLSCSPISGHRSVSWYQQTPGQGLQFLFEYFSETQRNKGNFPGRFSGRQFSNSRSEMNVSTLELGDSALYLCASSPTGGYGDTQYFGPGTRLTVL.

This clonotype appeared many times. This rearrangement joins TRBV7-2 to TRBJ2-7; a weak D match, TRBD1 (6 bases). The germline V gene encodes CDR1 SGHTA and CDR2 FQGNSA. CDR3 length: 15 residues. The V end lost 0 bases, the J end lost 4 bases, and 13 bases lay between the germline ends. The CDR3 loop is CASSLAGAAYYEQYF. CDR3 bases: TGTGCCAGCAGCTTAGCGGGGGCAGCATATTACGAGCAGTACTTC. Drawing the rest from reference TRBV7-2 and TRBJ2-7, the complete variable domain is GAGVSQSPSNKVTEKGKDVELRCDPISGHTALYWYRQSLGQGLEFLIYFQGNSAPDKSGLPSDRFSAERTGGSVSTLTIQRTQQEDSAVYLCASSLAGAAYYEQYFGPGTRLTVT.

The V gene is TRBV12-3 or TRBV12-4, the J gene TRBJ1-1, with 8 bases aligning to TRBD1. The CDR3 has 14 residues. V was pared by 0 bases and J by 7 bases, with 4 bases of the junction left unmatched. CDR3 DNA sequence: TGTGCCAGCAGTTTAGCCAGGGGGCTGGGTGAAGCTTTCTTT. This codes for CASSLARGLGEAFF.

This chain uses TRBV7-3 with TRBJ1-1, with D unclear. V lost 5 bases, J lost 0 bases, and 7 bases lay in between. This CDR3 contains 13 residues. Per the germline V gene, CDR1 is SGHTA and CDR2 is FQGTGA. The CDR3 nucleotides are TGTGCCAGCAGCCCAGAAATGAACACTGAAGCTTTCTTT. It specifies CASSPEMNTEAFF.

The table lists this clonotype with a few counts. CDR3 loop: CASSSLAGSYEQYF. The CDR3 DNA reads TGTGCCAGCAGCTCTTTAGCGGGTTCCTACGAGCAGTACTTC. This sequence joins TRBV7-3 and TRBJ2-7; 7 bases align to TRBD2. The V and J ends lost 4 bases and 1 base, in that order; junction bases with no gene match: 4. The CDR3 is made up of 14 amino acids. Germline CDR1 reads SGHTA; CDR2 reads FQGTGA.

The chain combines TRBV15 with TRBJ2-7; D is perhaps TRBD1 (6 bases). The CDR3 extends over 14 amino acids. CDR1 is LNHNV and CDR2 is YYDKDF in the germline V gene (reference sequence). The germline V and J ends were trimmed by 0 bases and 6 bases, with 12 bases remaining between them. CDR3 sequence reads: CATSRDKLRGEQYF. As DNA, the CDR3 is TGTGCCACCAGCAGAGATAAGCTCAGGGGCGAGCAGTACTTC.

This clonotype was observed a handful of times. A read error may explain this, as a much larger clone is one base away. The chain carries TRBV5-1 and TRBJ2-3; unclear D gene. The CDR3 sequence is 14 residues long. V was clipped by 0 bases and J by 6 bases, with 11 bases between them. CDR1 is SGHRS and CDR2 is YFSETQ in the germline V gene. Here the CDR3 reads CASSLDMAVDTQYF. The DNA for the CDR3 is TGCGCCAGCAGCTTGGATATGGCGGTTGATACGCAGTATTTT.

This chain uses TRBV6-1 with TRBJ1-1, with TRBD1 as a possible D gene (5 bases). This CDR3 is built from 10 residues. Trimming removed 6 bases from V and 11 bases from J, with 10 bases in between. Germline CDR1 MNHNS, CDR2 SASEGT. The DNA for the CDR3 is TGTGCCAGCAGGGACACGCGGGCTTTCTTT. Translating it yields CASRDTRAFF.

This clonotype was seen only a few times. V usage is TRBV20-1 and J usage is TRBJ2-7, with 10 bases aligning to TRBD2. The trim removed 2 bases at V and 4 bases at J, leaving 8 bases unmatched. The CDR3 is 15 residues long. Germline loops: CDR1 DFQATT, CDR2 SNEGSKA (reference sequence). The CDR3 here is CSARPPQRGGYEQYF. In DNA form, the CDR3 reads TGCAGTGCTAGACCCCCCCAGCGGGGGGGATACGAGCAGTACTTC.

Regarding this clonotype: Germline is not matched at one junction end, which may reflect a read error. V gene TRBV30 combines with J gene TRBJ2-7; a weak D match, TRBD2 (6 bases). The CDR3 runs 14 residues. CDR1 is GTSNPN, CDR2 SVGIG, per germline (reference sequence). The CDR3 nucleotides are TGTGCCTGGAGTGTATGGGACTCGTCCTACAAGCAGTACTTC. Translated: CAWSVWDSSYKQYF.

The chain recombines TRBV20-1 with TRBJ2-5; no reliable D call. This CDR3 spans 11 amino acids. Germline CDR1 is DFQATT and CDR2 is SNEGSKA (reference sequence). V was cut by 8 bases and J by 1 base, with 8 bases left in between. CDR3 protein: CSPSFQETQYF. The DNA for the CDR3 is TGCAGTCCGTCCTTCCAAGAGACCCAGTACTTC.

This clonotype was picked up a small number of times. The chain has TRBV7-2 and TRBJ2-7; 9 bases are shared with TRBD2. From germline, CDR1 is SGHTA and CDR2 FQGNSA. V trimming: 2 bases; J trimming: 2 bases; junction bases outside the gene matches: 13. The CDR3 sequence is 18 residues long. For the CDR3, the DNA is TGTGCCAGCAGCTTAAATCCCTCTAGCGGGGCTAACCCCTACGAGCAGTACTTC. The encoded protein is CASSLNPSSGANPYEQYF.

This clonotype was seen more than once but under ten times. The chain couples TRBV19 to TRBJ1-5, with D hard to call. The germline V and J ends were trimmed by 3 bases and 6 bases, with 12 bases remaining between them. The CDR3 is 14 amino acids. Germline V gene data show CDR1 as LNHDA and CDR2 as SQIVND (reference sequence). In DNA, the CDR3 is TGTGCCAGTAGTATCAGCGGGTTCGGTCAGCCCCAGCATTTT. Its translation: CASSISGFGQPQHF.

The chain couples TRBV7-8 to TRBJ1-2, with 9 bases lining up with TRBD1. V dropped 2 bases and J dropped 5; count of bases not matched to a gene: 9. CDR1 SGHVS and CDR2 FQNEAQ come from the germline V gene. The CDR3 spans 16 residues. The CDR3 DNA sequence: TGTGCCAGCAGCTTAAACCCCCGGGGACAGGGATATGGCTACACCTTC. Translated: CASSLNPRGQGYGYTF.

V usage is TRBV20-1 and J usage is TRBJ2-5; D unresolved. The CDR3 contains 13 residues. The V end was cut by 3 bases, the J end by 3 bases, with 11 bases between. CDR1 and CDR2 from the germline V gene are DFQATT and SNEGSKA (reference sequence). Here the CDR3 reads CSARTPWEETQYF. The CDR3 DNA follows: TGCAGTGCTAGGACTCCATGGGAAGAGACCCAGTACTTC.

This clonotype was recorded many times. The chain is built from TRBV20-1 and TRBJ2-7; 7 bases line up with TRBD1. Losses at the gene ends were 5 bases for V and 0 bases for J; bases not matched to a gene: 4. There are 13 residues in the CDR3. The germline CDR1 and CDR2 sequences are DFQATT and SNEGSKA (reference sequence). This CDR3 is CSASDRSSYEQYF. The CDR3 bases are TGCAGTGCTTCGGACAGGAGCTCCTACGAGCAGTACTTC.

The chain links TRBV20-1 to TRBJ1-2; D remains unclear. The CDR3 has 12 residues. Trimming stripped 3 bases from V and 0 bases from J, with 5 bases between. Per the germline V gene, CDR1 is DFQATT and CDR2 is SNEGSKA (reference sequence). The CDR3 loop is CSASRANYGYTF. DNA for the CDR3: TGCAGTGCTAGTAGGGCTAACTATGGCTACACCTTC.

The V and J genes are TRBV29-1 and TRBJ2-1; D not resolved. There are 13 residues in the CDR3. Germline V gene sequence: CDR1 SQVTM, CDR2 ANQGSEA. Trimming removed 8 bases at V and 6 bases at J, with 17 bases between. The CDR3 DNA reads as TGCAGCCCGCAGCTGAACTCCGGCAATGAGCAGTTCTTC. Protein sequence: CSPQLNSGNEQFF.

This clonotype was seen repeatedly, ten times or more. The chain couples TRBV20-1 to TRBJ1-1; 10 bases fit TRBD1. Germline CDR1 reads DFQATT; CDR2 reads SNEGSKA (reference sequence). V lost 5 bases and J lost 5; bases outside the gene matches: 5. The CDR3 sequence is 13 residues long. The CDR3 region is CSAGTGAETEAFF. CDR3 coding DNA: TGCAGTGCTGGGACAGGGGCTGAAACTGAAGCTTTCTTT.

This clonotype has a count of ten or more. The V gene is TRBV20-1, the J gene TRBJ1-1, with TRBD1 matching 9 bases. Germline CDR1 and CDR2: DFQATT and SNEGSKA (reference sequence). Trimming cost V 6 bases and J 3 bases; bases outside gene matches: 8. The CDR3 is made up of 14 amino acids. CDR3 protein: CSARDRAGDTEAFF. Here the CDR3 DNA reads TGCAGTGCCAGGGACAGGGCGGGGGACACTGAAGCTTTCTTT.

The V call is TRBV28, the J call TRBJ1-2, with a weak D call TRBD1 (5 bases). In germline, CDR1 is MDHEN, CDR2 SYDVKM. V was shortened by 8 bases and J by 7 bases, with 17 bases between the two germline ends. CDR3 length: 13 amino acids. The CDR3 sequence is CASGRQGRRGYTF. Here the CDR3 DNA reads TGTGCCAGCGGGAGGCAGGGACGGCGTGGCTACACCTTC.

This chain joins TRBV7-9 and TRBJ2-7, with no clear D. This CDR3 is 14 amino acids long. Between the trimmed V and J ends, which lost 7 bases and 5 bases, there was a span of 18 bases. Germline loops: CDR1 SEHNR, CDR2 FQNEAQ (reference sequence). Written as DNA, the CDR3 is TGTGCCAGCACTCCGGCTGGAGACCAGGACGAGCAGTACTTC. This translates into CASTPAGDQDEQYF.